This T cell receptor beta chain was captured in a study of T cell responses to AZD1222 COVID-19 vaccine. Study observations and caveats: Repertoires were obtained only post-peak T cell response. Spike as a whole was targeted by vaccine-associated CD4 TCRs, dominant at 160-218 and 743-854. Spike-specific TCR breadth and depth both grew after two AZD1222 doses. Reportedly, nearly half of unique spike TCRs recognized epitopes outside B.1.351/B.1.1.7 mutations.

On this clone itself: The antigen remains undetermined.

Clones were sequenced by immunoSEQ multiplex PCR, and TCRdb holds only the in-frame ones, with some missing. The sample shows 100,000 to 150,000 clones, almost 85% of them seen only once. V dropped 8 bases and J dropped 6; count of bases not matched to a gene: 3. The CDR3 is 13 residues long. In germline, CDR1 is LNHDA, CDR2 SQIVND (reference sequence). The rearrangement joins TRBV19 to TRBJ1-5; TRBD1 matches 11 bases. This TCR came from an adult who received the MenACWY meningococcal vaccine as a control. The sample consisted of peripheral blood, taken 28 days after the second dose of the MenACWY control vaccine. The CDR3 loop is CASSGTGGQPQHF. The CDR3 coding sequence is TGTGCCAGTTCCGGGACAGGGGGTCAGCCCCAGCATTTT.